Listed here is a single TCR beta chain. This sample was taken from a study of blood T cells in healthy people across ages. Primers used in a second PCR of roughly 7 to 11 cycles were a sample-barcoded 5' primer and a J-beta primer mix. From the 5' RACE reads, TCRdb called clonotypes with MiXCR, one entry per CDR3 protein. The sample holds about 1.4 million distinct CDR3 sequences; roughly 64% are singletons and the top ten take more than 6%. The CDR3 spans 13 residues. The ends were cut back, 6 bases at V and 1 base at J, with 9 bases in the middle. The specimen was blood. The TCR sequence derives from a young man in good health. The chain uses TRBV12-3 or TRBV12-4 and TRBJ1-1; D is undetermined. The CDR3 loop reads CASRRTSNTEAFF. DNA for the CDR3: TGTGCCAGCAGACGGACCTCGAACACTGAAGCTTTCTTT.